Below are 2 T cell receptor beta chains sequenced from a single sample in a study of control samples from healthy donors and cancer patients. The assay was immunoSEQ multiplex PCR, and TCRdb's table has in-frame clones only and misses some. The sample carries approximately 81,000 clones, roughly 94% recorded once. Sequenced: blood. The receptors derive from a woman between 18 and 29 years old in good health.

The genes are TRBV9 and TRBJ2-3; D is ambiguous. Germline CDR1 is SGDLS and CDR2 is YYNGEE. Trimming pared 0 bases from V and 4 bases from J, leaving 12 bases between. This CDR3 spans 15 amino acids. CDR3 loop: CASSVDSLGADTQYF. The CDR3 DNA reads TGTGCCAGCAGCGTAGACAGCCTTGGGGCAGATACGCAGTATTTT.

The gene calls are TRBV5-1 and TRBJ2-7; D is ambiguous. CDR3 length equals 15 residues. V lost 0 bases, J lost 10 bases, and 20 bases lay in between. Per the germline V gene, CDR1 is SGHRS and CDR2 is YFSETQ. The CDR3 region is CASSLVAAGWLFQYF. The CDR3 DNA follows: TGCGCCAGCAGCTTGGTCGCGGCAGGTTGGCTTTTTCAGTACTTC.